The entry below gives a single TCR beta chain sequence along with its context. Its target antigen remains unknown. Qualities for individual bases were not recorded, and no much larger clone is one base off. The data stem from a study of T cell changes during pregnancy in multiple sclerosis (dated by TCRdb to between 2018 and 2020). For the wider study: Changes in the T cell repertoire over the course of pregnancy were examined in this study in women with multiple sclerosis.

The receptor library was made with the immunoSEQ multiplex PCR assay. The table comes from immuneACCESS by way of TCRdb, which keeps in-frame sequences with V and J called. Part of the clones is missing from these tables; in studies checked, under half for an unresolved V gene and the rest for unknown reasons. In all, the sample holds about 43,000 clones, and approximately 88% of those were seen once. Roughly 5% of the sample lies in the top ten. This sequence originates from a female donor in good health, enrolled as a control in a pregnancy study. The specimen comprised peripheral blood, sampled in the first trimester of pregnancy.

The CDR3 here reads CASSDRGPAREQYF. The sequence in DNA is TGTGCCAGCAGTGACAGGGGACCCGCCCGGGAGCAGTACTTC. The sequence is built from TRBV28 and TRBJ2-7; TRBD1 aligns with 8 central bases. The CDR3 starts with the cysteine, ends with the phenylalanine, and has 14 residues. Left in the record is the CDR3 DNA by itself, 42 bases read in frame from the first base. Relative to germline, V is missing 5 bases and J is missing 7 bases, with 10 bases of the junction outside any gene match. Sequences MDHEN (CDR1) and SYDVKM (CDR2) are obtained from the germline V gene.